A selection of T cell receptor beta chains follows, all from one sample in a study of cytomegalovirus exposure and HLA in healthy donors. Clones were sequenced by immunoSEQ multiplex PCR, and TCRdb holds only the in-frame ones, with some missing. The data show 200,000 or so clones, around four fifths seen once. Specimen: PBMCs. These receptors were taken from a woman younger than 35 in good health and CMV-seronegative. Each CDR3 is given with its conserved first and last residue.

V gene: TRBV15; J gene: TRBJ1-5; CDR3 protein: CATSSTGNSNQPQHF
V gene: TRBV29-1; J gene: TRBJ1-5; CDR3 protein: CSVEWAPGQPQHF
V gene: TRBV11-2; J gene: TRBJ2-1; CDR3 protein: CASSLRSDQSYNEQFF
V gene: TRBV9; J gene: TRBJ2-1; CDR3 protein: CASSVEAGWGHEQFF
V gene: TRBV11-2; J gene: TRBJ1-4; CDR3 protein: CASSPSTGTGGSNEKLFF
V gene: TRBV6-1; J gene: TRBJ1-5; CDR3 protein: CASSGPQRQPQHF
V gene: TRBV30; J gene: TRBJ1-1; CDR3 protein: CAWSAGLEGTEAFF
V gene: TRBV13; J gene: TRBJ2-1; CDR3 protein: CASSLGGRRPSYNEQFF
V gene: TRBV11-2; J gene: TRBJ2-1; CDR3 protein: CASSPGLAADNEQFF
V gene: TRBV18; J gene: TRBJ2-7; CDR3 protein: CASSPPDIYEQYF
V gene: TRBV5-1; J gene: TRBJ2-7; CDR3 protein: CASSLQGQGPYEQYF
V gene: TRBV6-4; J gene: TRBJ1-2; CDR3 protein: CASNAGTGHGYTF
V gene: TRBV30; J gene: TRBJ1-2; CDR3 protein: CAWSVTRIGEGYTF
V gene: TRBV27; J gene: TRBJ2-2; CDR3 protein: CASSPTYTGELFF
V gene: TRBV9; J gene: TRBJ2-1; CDR3 protein: CASSVRYNEQFF
V gene: TRBV5-1; J gene: TRBJ1-3; CDR3 protein: CASSLGLTSSGNTIYF
V gene: TRBV27; J gene: TRBJ2-1; CDR3 protein: CASSLFDGTRGANEQFF
V gene: TRBV27; J gene: TRBJ1-4; CDR3 protein: CASSPGQGGKLFF
V gene: TRBV2; J gene: TRBJ1-1; CDR3 protein: CASSETQGNTEAFF
V gene: TRBV6-5; J gene: TRBJ2-1; CDR3 protein: CASSWGSPVQGEQFF
V gene: TRBV2; J gene: TRBJ2-5; CDR3 protein: CASSEGLAGETQYF
V gene: TRBV27; J gene: TRBJ1-2; CDR3 protein: CASSSYPGPYGYTF
V gene: TRBV5-6; J gene: TRBJ2-1; CDR3 protein: CASSSIAAEQFF
V gene: TRBV11-2; J gene: TRBJ2-3; CDR3 protein: CASSFSSGTYTDTQYF
V gene: TRBV5-1; J gene: TRBJ1-2; CDR3 protein: CASSDLLGAGDYGYTF
V gene: TRBV18; J gene: TRBJ2-2; CDR3 protein: CASSPGAPRTGELFF
V gene: TRBV15; J gene: TRBJ1-5; CDR3 protein: CATSRQTGLQPQHF
V gene: TRBV30; J gene: TRBJ2-7; CDR3 protein: CAWSDYGVEQYF
V gene: TRBV13; J gene: TRBJ1-2; CDR3 protein: CASSLGTGGTGYTF
V gene: TRBV7-9; J gene: TRBJ1-2; CDR3 protein: CASSLSDGYTF
V gene: TRBV4-1; J gene: TRBJ2-3; CDR3 protein: CASSQGLGRAVADTQYF
V gene: TRBV5-1; J gene: TRBJ2-5; CDR3 protein: CASSSGLAGVQETQYF
V gene: TRBV5-6; J gene: TRBJ1-1; CDR3 protein: CASSFWGAANTEAFF
V gene: TRBV13; J gene: TRBJ1-4; CDR3 protein: CASSLGRANEKLFF
V gene: TRBV27; J gene: TRBJ1-4; CDR3 protein: CASNNEKLFF
V gene: TRBV7-2; J gene: TRBJ2-1; CDR3 protein: CASSPPLGRGVDNEQFF
V gene: TRBV2; J gene: TRBJ1-6; CDR3 protein: CASSEGNSPLHF
V gene: TRBV5-4; J gene: TRBJ2-2; CDR3 protein: CASRSWSGELFF
V gene: TRBV2; J gene: TRBJ1-6; CDR3 protein: CASSGGTVSPLHF
V gene: TRBV6-1; J gene: TRBJ1-5; CDR3 protein: CASSGRGGSNQPQHF
V gene: TRBV7-9; J gene: TRBJ2-7; CDR3 protein: CASSPHWVQRQYF
V gene: TRBV5-4; J gene: TRBJ2-2; CDR3 protein: CASSRKGTGELFF
V gene: TRBV27; J gene: TRBJ2-5; CDR3 protein: CASSKQVAGETQYF
V gene: TRBV27; J gene: TRBJ1-2; CDR3 protein: CASREASGNYYGYTF
V gene: TRBV6-1; J gene: TRBJ2-6; CDR3 protein: CASLKQASGANVLTF
V gene: TRBV19; J gene: TRBJ1-6; CDR3 protein: CASSMRTGNTNSPLHF
V gene: TRBV5-1; J gene: TRBJ1-5; CDR3 protein: CASSSDRDRIYNQPQHF